This T cell receptor (beta chain) appears in the sequencing data of a study of Ad26.COV2.S vaccination and SARS-CoV-2 variants. About the research overall: The donor belonged to the COV1001 Ad26.COV2.S trial arm. Intramuscular Ad26.COV2.S doses were given once or twice, 56 days apart.

General study results and limits: The authors reported substantial breadth in spike-specific CD8+ and CD4+ T cell responses after vaccination.

The CDR3 length is 13 residues. Trimming at V came to 6 bases and at J to 9 bases, leaving 4 bases not matched to a gene. Germline V gene data show CDR1 as MRHNA and CDR2 as SNTAGT. TCRdb keeps only in-frame clones here, not all; method: immunoSEQ multiplex PCR. Of roughly 350,000 clones in the sample, around nine tenths were seen once. In the case of this clone: Its antigen is still unknown.

As to treatment: about 20 received Ad26.COV2.S at low or high dose, single or two shots; about 5 received placebo; per-sample allocation not given. All samples were drawn on day 63, counting from the first vaccine or placebo injection. It was an adult aged 18-55 years in Boston who was the donor. The chain links TRBV6-4 to TRBJ2-1, with 11 positions matching TRBD1. The source is a person between 18 and 65 years old who received the Ad26.COV2.S COVID-19 vaccine or a placebo. The sample consisted of peripheral blood, taken in a trial of Ad26.COV2.S vaccine versus placebo. CDR3 sequence reads: CASSGQGATEQFF. In DNA, the CDR3 is TGTGCCAGCAGCGGACAGGGGGCAACTGAGCAGTTCTTC.